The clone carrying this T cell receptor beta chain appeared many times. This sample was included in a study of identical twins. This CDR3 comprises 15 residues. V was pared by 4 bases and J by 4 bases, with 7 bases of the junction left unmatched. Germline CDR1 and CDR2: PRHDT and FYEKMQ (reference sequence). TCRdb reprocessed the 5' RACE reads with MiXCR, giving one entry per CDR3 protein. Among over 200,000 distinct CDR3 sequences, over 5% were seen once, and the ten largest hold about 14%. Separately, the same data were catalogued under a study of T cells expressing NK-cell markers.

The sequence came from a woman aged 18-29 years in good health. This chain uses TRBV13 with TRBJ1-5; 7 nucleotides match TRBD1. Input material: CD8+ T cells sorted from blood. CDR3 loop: CASSYGQERNQPQHF. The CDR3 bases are TGTGCCAGCAGCTACGGACAGGAGCGTAATCAGCCCCAGCATTTT. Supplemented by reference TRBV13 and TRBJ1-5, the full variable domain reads AAGVIQSPRHLIKEKRETATLKCYPIPRHDTVYWYQQGPGQDPQFLISFYEKMQSDKGSIPDRFSAQQFSDYHSELNMSSLELGDSALYFCASSYGQERNQPQHFGDGTRLSIL.